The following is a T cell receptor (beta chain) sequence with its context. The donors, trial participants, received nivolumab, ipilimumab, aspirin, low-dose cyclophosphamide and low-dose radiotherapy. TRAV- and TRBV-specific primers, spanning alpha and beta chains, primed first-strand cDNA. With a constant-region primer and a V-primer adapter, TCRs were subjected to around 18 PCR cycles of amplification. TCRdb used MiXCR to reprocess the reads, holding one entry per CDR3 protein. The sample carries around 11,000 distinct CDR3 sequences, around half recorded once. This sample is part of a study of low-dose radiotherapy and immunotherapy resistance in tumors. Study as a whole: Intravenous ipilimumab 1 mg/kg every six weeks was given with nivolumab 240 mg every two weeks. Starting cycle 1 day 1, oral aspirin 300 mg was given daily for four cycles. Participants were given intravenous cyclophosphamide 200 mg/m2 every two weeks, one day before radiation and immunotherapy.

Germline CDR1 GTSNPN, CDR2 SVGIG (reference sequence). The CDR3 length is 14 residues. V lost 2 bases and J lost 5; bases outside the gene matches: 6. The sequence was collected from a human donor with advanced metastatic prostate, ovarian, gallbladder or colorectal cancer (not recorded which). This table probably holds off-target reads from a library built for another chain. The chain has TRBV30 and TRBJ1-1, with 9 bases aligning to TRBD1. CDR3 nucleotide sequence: TGTGCCTGGAGTCCAGGACAGGGGACGACTGAAGCTTTCTTT. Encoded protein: CAWSPGQGTTEAFF.